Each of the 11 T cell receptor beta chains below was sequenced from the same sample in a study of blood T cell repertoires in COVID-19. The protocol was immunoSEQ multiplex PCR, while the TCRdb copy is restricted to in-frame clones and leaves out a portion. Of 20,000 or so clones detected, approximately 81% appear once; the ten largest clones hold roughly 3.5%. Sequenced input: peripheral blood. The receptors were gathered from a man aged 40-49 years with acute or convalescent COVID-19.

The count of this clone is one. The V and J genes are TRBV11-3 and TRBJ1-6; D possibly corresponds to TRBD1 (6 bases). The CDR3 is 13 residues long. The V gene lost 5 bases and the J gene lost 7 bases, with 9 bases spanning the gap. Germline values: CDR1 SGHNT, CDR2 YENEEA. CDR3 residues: CASSMDSNSPLHF. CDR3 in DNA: TGTGCCAGCAGCATGGACAGCAATTCACCCCTCCACTTT.

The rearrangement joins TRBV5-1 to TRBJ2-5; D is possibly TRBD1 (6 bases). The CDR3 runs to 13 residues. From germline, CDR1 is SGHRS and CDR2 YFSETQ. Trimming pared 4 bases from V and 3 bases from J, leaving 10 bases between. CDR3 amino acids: CASSTRTEETQYF. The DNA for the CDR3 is TGCGCCAGCAGCACCCGGACAGAAGAGACCCAGTACTTC.

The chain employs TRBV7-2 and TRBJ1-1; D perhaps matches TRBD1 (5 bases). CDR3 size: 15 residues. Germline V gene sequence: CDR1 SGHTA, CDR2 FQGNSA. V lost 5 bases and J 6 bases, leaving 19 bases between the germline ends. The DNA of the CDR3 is TGTGCCAGCAGCCCGTCCGCCAGGGCGGTGGCTGAAGCTTTCTTT. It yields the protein CASSPSARAVAEAFF.

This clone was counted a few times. DNA for the CDR3: TGTGCCACCAGCCAAGACAGGGTAGGGTCACCCCTCCACTTT. Amino acid sequence: CATSQDRVGSPLHF. This sequence joins TRBV15 and TRBJ1-6, with 7 bases lining up with TRBD1. Per the germline V gene, CDR1 is LNHNV and CDR2 is YYDKDF (reference sequence). Trimming cost V 5 bases and J 10 bases; bases outside gene matches: 8. CDR3 size: 14 residues.

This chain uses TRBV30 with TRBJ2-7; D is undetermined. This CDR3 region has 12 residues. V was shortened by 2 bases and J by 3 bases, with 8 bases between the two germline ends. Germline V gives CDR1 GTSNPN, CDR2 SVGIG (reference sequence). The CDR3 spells CAWSNGGYEQYF. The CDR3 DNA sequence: TGTGCCTGGAGTAATGGCGGCTACGAGCAGTACTTC.

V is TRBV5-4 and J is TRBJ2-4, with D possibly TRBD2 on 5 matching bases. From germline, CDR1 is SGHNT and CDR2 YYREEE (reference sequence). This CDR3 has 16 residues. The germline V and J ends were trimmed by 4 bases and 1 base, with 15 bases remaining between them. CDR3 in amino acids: CASSPERARAKNIQYF. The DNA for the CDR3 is TGTGCCAGCAGCCCGGAGAGGGCGCGGGCCAAAAACATTCAGTACTTC.

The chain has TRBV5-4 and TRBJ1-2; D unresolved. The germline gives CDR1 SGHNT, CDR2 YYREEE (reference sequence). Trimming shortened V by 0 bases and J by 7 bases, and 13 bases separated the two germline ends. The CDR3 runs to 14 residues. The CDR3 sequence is CASSLVGQEGGYTF. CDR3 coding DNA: TGTGCCAGCAGCTTGGTAGGCCAGGAGGGTGGCTACACCTTC.

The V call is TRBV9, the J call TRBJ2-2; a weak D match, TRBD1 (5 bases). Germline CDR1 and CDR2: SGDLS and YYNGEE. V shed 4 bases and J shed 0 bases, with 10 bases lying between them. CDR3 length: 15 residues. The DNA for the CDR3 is TGTGCCAGCAGCCTCGGACAAACGAACACCGGGGAGCTGTTTTTT. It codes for CASSLGQTNTGELFF.

CDR3 DNA sequence: TGTGCCAGCAGCTCGGGGGGGACAGCAAACTATGGCTACACCTTC. Translation gives CASSSGGTANYGYTF. The gene calls are TRBV27 and TRBJ1-2, with 7 bases fitting TRBD1. V shed 6 bases and J 2 bases; nucleotides not matched to a gene: 9. CDR1 is MNHEY and CDR2 is SMNVEV in the germline V gene (reference sequence). This CDR3 is built from 15 residues.

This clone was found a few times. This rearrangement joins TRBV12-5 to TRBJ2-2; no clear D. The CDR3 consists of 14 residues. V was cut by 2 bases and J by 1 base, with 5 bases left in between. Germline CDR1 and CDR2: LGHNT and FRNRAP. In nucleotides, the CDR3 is TGTGCTAGTGGTTTGTTCCTGAACACCGGGGAGCTGTTTTTT. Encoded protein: CASGLFLNTGELFF.

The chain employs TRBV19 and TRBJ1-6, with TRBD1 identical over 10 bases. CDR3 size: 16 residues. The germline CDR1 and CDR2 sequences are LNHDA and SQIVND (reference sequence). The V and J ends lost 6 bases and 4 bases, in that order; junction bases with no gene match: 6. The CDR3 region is CASRGDRGIYNSPLHF. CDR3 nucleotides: TGTGCCAGTAGAGGGGACAGGGGAATTTATAATTCACCCCTCCACTTT.